The entry below gives a single T cell receptor (beta chain) sequence along with its context. Antigen: not known. The entry originates in a study of vaccination effects on CD4 cells after COVID-19. Study details: Samples were given by two convalescent patients 16 days and one week before vaccination.

The assay was immunoSEQ multiplex PCR, and TCRdb's table has in-frame clones only and misses some. The repertoire holds around 49,000 clones, around 74% seen once, with roughly 29% in the top ten. The CDR3 extends over 12 amino acids. With 5 bases removed from V and 6 bases from J, the gap between germline ends came to 11 bases. Antigen-specific CD4+ T cells were expanded with viral peptide pools in the ViraFEST assay before sequencing. Cells that had been cultured for 10 days were the source of isolated CD4+ T cells. This individual contracted SARS-CoV-2 between March and December 2020, as verified by PCR.

The chain recombines TRBV12-3 or TRBV12-4 with TRBJ2-7; D gene unclear. The sequenced sample was CD4+ T cells from PBMCs cultured with a peptide pool, obtained before COVID-19 vaccination. The sequence was obtained from a human donor who had a prior SARS-CoV-2 infection. This CDR3 is CASSLVAREQYF. CDR3 coding DNA: TGTGCCAGCAGTCTCGTAGCCCGCGAGCAGTACTTC.